The clone carrying this T cell receptor (beta chain) was observed a handful of times. One junction end does not reproduce the germline sequence, and a read error may be involved. The record originates from a study of Graves' ophthalmopathy and Graves' hyperthyroidism. Ophthalmopathy-affected donors exhibited moderate-to-severe activity, CAS ≥3, NOSPECS ≥4, and duration under 3 months. Amplifying from RNA transcripts, the study obtained TCR beta CDR3 regions. First-round RT-PCR with HTBI primers preceded a second-round multiplex PCR. TCRdb re-called the multiplex PCR reads with MiXCR, one entry per CDR3 protein. The top ten clones hold 1.6% of a sample with fewer than 400,000 distinct CDR3 sequences, approximately 20% of them seen once. The specimen was peripheral blood. This sequence originates from a woman aged 18-29 years with Graves' ophthalmopathy.

This CDR3 is CASSSARGDYERYF. The CDR3, as DNA: TGCGCCAGCAGCTCTGCCCGGGGGGACTACGAGCGGTACTTC. The chain recombines TRBV5-1 with TRBJ2-7, with 7 bases that match TRBD2. The length of the CDR3 is 14 residues. The germline CDR1 and CDR2 sequences are SGHRS and YFSETQ.